A single sample gave rise to the 16 T cell receptor beta chains below, sequenced in a study of cytotoxic CD8 clonotypes in ibrutinib-treated CLL. The data were produced by immunoSEQ multiplex PCR, yet TCRdb's version contains in-frame clones alone and is incomplete. The sample shows around 200,000 clones, about three quarters of them seen only once. Sequences were derived from PBMCs, sampled after 12 months of ibrutinib treatment. These TCRs come from a human donor with chronic lymphocytic leukemia.

This chain's CDR3 is CASSQGQPIRYGYTF. CDR3 DNA: TGTGCCAGCAGTCAGGGACAACCGATTCGCTATGGCTACACCTTC. The chain links TRBV5-6 to TRBJ1-2, with a tentative D call TRBD1 (6 bases). Trimming left V 5 bases short and J 4 bases short, with 18 bases between. The CDR3 runs 15 residues. Germline CDR1 SGHDT, CDR2 YYEEEE. Full variable domain (rest looked up from reference TRBV5-6 and TRBJ1-2): DAGVTQSPTHLIKTRGQQVTLRCSPKSGHDTVSWYQQALGQGPQFIFQYYEEEERQRGNFPDRFSGHQFPNYSSELNVNALLLGDSALYLCASSQGQPIRYGYTFGSGTRLTVV.

The chain joins TRBV5-1 to TRBJ1-2, with 7 nucleotides matching TRBD1. This CDR3 is 15 amino acids long. Germline V CDR1 and CDR2: SGHRS, YFSETQ. Trimming took 2 bases from V and 8 from J; bases not matched to a gene: 12. The CDR3 sequence: CASSLIDRDVGGYTF. The CDR3, as DNA: TGCGCCAGCAGCTTAATCGACAGGGACGTTGGAGGCTACACCTTC.

The chain couples TRBV18 to TRBJ2-5, with TRBD1 matching over 8 bases. Germline CDR1 and CDR2: KGHSH and LQKENI. J was trimmed by 5 bases and V by 4 bases; bases with no gene match: 9. The CDR3 is 15 amino acids. The CDR3 loop is CASSQINRGSETQYF. DNA of the CDR3: TGTGCCAGCTCACAGATCAACAGGGGGTCGGAGACCCAGTACTTC.

The J gene is TRBJ2-3, the V gene TRBV5-1; D gene uncertain. The germline V gene has CDR1 SGHRS and CDR2 YFSETQ. The V end was cut by 3 bases, the J end by 7 bases, with 9 bases between. There are 12 residues in the CDR3. The CDR3 is CASSSDSYTQYF. In DNA, the CDR3 is TGCGCCAGCAGCTCTGACTCTTATACGCAGTATTTT.

The chain uses TRBV7-6 and TRBJ2-2; D is possibly TRBD1 or TRBD2 (5 bases each). Germline loops: CDR1 SGHVS, CDR2 FNYEAQ. Trimming shortened V by 6 bases and J by 7 bases, and 9 bases separated the two germline ends. This CDR3 region has 12 residues. The CDR3 DNA reads TGTGCCAGCAGACGGGGACGCGGGGAGCTGTTTTTT. The encoded protein is CASRRGRGELFF.

The sample holds one count of this clone. The rearrangement joins TRBV23-1 to TRBJ2-3; TRBD2 matches at 9 bases. TRBV23-1 is noted as an ORF with a role that remains uncertain. The junction had 11 bases not matched to a gene; V was cut back by 3 bases and J by 10 bases. The CDR3 totals 15 residues. This CDR3 reads CASSHLAGSPIAQYF. For the CDR3, the DNA is TGCGCCAGCAGTCATCTAGCGGGAAGTCCCATTGCGCAGTATTTT.

This sequence joins TRBV19 and TRBJ2-3, with 10 bases fitting TRBD2. The ends lost 8 bases at V and 4 bases at J; junction bases unmatched: 9. The CDR3 is 15 amino acids. Looked up from germline, CDR1 is LNHDA and CDR2 is SQIVND (reference sequence). The CDR3, as DNA: TGTGCCAGTCAAATCCTAGCGGGAGTGCCAGATACGCAGTATTTT. It encodes CASQILAGVPDTQYF.

V usage is TRBV11-1 and J usage is TRBJ2-1; 7 positions agree with TRBD1. The germline V gene has CDR1 SGHAT and CDR2 FQDESV (reference sequence). The CDR3 is 14 amino acids. With V trimmed by 5 bases and J by 10 bases, 11 bases remained unmatched. The CDR3 DNA reads TGTGCCAGCAGCCTCCTACAGGGGACCGGGGAGCAGTTCTTC. This codes for CASSLLQGTGEQFF.

The chain joins TRBV28 to TRBJ2-2; TRBD2 might be the D (5 bases). The CDR3 is made up of 17 amino acids. Trimming left V 1 base short and J 6 bases short, with 18 bases between. CDR1 and CDR2 (germline): MDHEN, SYDVKM. The CDR3 loop is CASSLSTGTQRAGELFF. The CDR3, as DNA: TGTGCCAGCAGTTTATCCACGGGTACCCAGAGGGCCGGGGAGCTGTTTTTT.

This clone was observed a few times. This chain uses TRBV6-1 with TRBJ2-5; the D is unclear. Germline CDR1 reads MNHNS; CDR2 reads SASEGT. The CDR3 totals 13 residues. Trimming removed 3 bases from V and 7 bases from J, with 12 bases in between. The CDR3 reads CASSDTVGRTQYF. CDR3 DNA: TGTGCCAGCAGTGACACCGTCGGGCGGACCCAGTACTTC.

The genes are TRBV28 and TRBJ2-3; 10 bases align to TRBD2. This CDR3 is built from 14 residues. Germline CDR1 and CDR2: MDHEN and SYDVKM. The V gene end was trimmed by 3 bases and the J gene end by 4 bases; junction bases not matched to a gene: 1. CDR3 in amino acids: CASSFLAGADTQYF. CDR3 nucleotide sequence: TGTGCCAGCAGTTTTCTAGCGGGGGCAGATACGCAGTATTTT.

This rearrangement joins TRBV2 to TRBJ2-5, with TRBD2 matching over 7 bases. The V and J ends lost 8 bases and 4 bases, in that order; junction bases with no gene match: 10. This CDR3 is built from 14 residues. Germline loops: CDR1 SNHLY, CDR2 FYNNEI. The DNA of the CDR3 is TGTGCCAGCGGCGGGGGAGGGATTGCAGAGACCCAGTACTTC. Translated: CASGGGGIAETQYF. Full variable domain (missing parts from reference TRBV2 and TRBJ2-5): EPEVTQTPSHQVTQMGQEVILRCVPISNHLYFYWYRQILGQKVEFLVSFYNNEISEKSEIFDDQFSVERPDGSNFTLKIRSTKLEDSAMYFCASGGGGIAETQYFGPGTRLLVL.

The chain's CDR3 is CASSTWILAGTQETQYF. The CDR3 nucleotides are TGTGCCAGCAGCACCTGGATACTAGCGGGGACACAAGAGACCCAGTACTTC. The V call is TRBV5-6, the J call TRBJ2-5; 10 bases fit TRBD2. The CDR3 covers 17 residues. J was trimmed by 2 bases and V by 4 bases; bases with no gene match: 11. The germline V gene encodes CDR1 SGHDT and CDR2 YYEEEE.

The chain has TRBV2 and TRBJ1-1; TRBD1 agrees at 8 bases. The CDR3 runs 13 residues. The V segment lost 5 bases and the J segment 3 bases; nucleotides outside the gene matches: 2. The germline gives CDR1 SNHLY, CDR2 FYNNEI. The CDR3 region has the DNA TGTGCCAGCAGTCAGACAGGGGACACTGAAGCTTTCTTT. Its translation: CASSQTGDTEAFF.

This rearrangement joins TRBV10-1 to TRBJ2-2; the match to TRBD1 covers 8 bases. CDR1 WNHNN and CDR2 SYGVQD come from the germline V gene (reference sequence). J lost 5 bases, V lost 2 bases, and 25 bases had no gene match. This CDR3 is 22 amino acids long. The DNA of the CDR3 is TGCGCCAGCAGTGAGCTACCCGGAGTGAGACAGGGGTTCGATTCACTGACCGGGGAGCTGTTTTTT. Its protein product is CASSELPGVRQGFDSLTGELFF.

A single count supports this clone. V gene TRBV7-9 combines with J gene TRBJ1-3; 7 bases agree with TRBD1. The germline V gene encodes CDR1 SEHNR and CDR2 FQNEAQ (reference sequence). With V trimmed by 5 bases and J by 3 bases, 19 bases remained unmatched. CDR3 size: 19 residues. The CDR3 protein is CASSQRFTIRQGSGNTIYF. For the CDR3, the DNA is TGTGCCAGCAGCCAAAGATTTACGATCCGACAGGGAAGTGGAAACACCATATATTTT. Full variable domain (missing parts from reference TRBV7-9 and TRBJ1-3): DTGVSQNPRHKITKRGQNVTFRCDPISEHNRLYWYRQTLGQGPEFLTYFQNEAQLEKSRLLSDRFSAERPKGSFSTLEIQRTEQGDSAMYLCASSQRFTIRQGSGNTIYFGEGSWLTVV.